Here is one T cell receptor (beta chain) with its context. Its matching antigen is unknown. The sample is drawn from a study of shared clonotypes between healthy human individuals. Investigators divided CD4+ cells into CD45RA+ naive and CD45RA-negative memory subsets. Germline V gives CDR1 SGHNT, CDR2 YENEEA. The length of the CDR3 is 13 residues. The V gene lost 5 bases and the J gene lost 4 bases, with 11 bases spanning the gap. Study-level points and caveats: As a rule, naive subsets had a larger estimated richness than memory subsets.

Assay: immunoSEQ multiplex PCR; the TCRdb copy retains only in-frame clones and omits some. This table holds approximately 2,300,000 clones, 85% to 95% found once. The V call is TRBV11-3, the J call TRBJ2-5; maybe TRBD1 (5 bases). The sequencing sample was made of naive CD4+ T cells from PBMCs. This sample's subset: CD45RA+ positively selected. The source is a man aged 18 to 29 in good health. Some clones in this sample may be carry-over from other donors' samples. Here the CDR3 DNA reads TGTGCCAGCAGCCTCCGTAGGGGAGAGACCCAGTACTTC. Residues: CASSLRRGETQYF.